This entry lists 6 T cell receptor beta chains sequenced from one sample in a study of blood T cell repertoires in COVID-19 (dated by TCRdb to between 2020 and 2021). The method was the immunoSEQ multiplex PCR assay. The source is immuneACCESS, and TCRdb retained only in-frame sequences with V and J called. Part of the clones is not carried over; for the studies checked, unresolved V genes explain less than half of this, and the remainder is unexplained. This sample is represented by around 450,000 clones; around 89% of them were singletons. About 4.3% of the sample belongs to the ten largest clones. Material: peripheral blood. All receptors derive from a woman in her twenties or thirties with acute or convalescent COVID-19.

The chain links TRBV30 to TRBJ1-2, with D uncertain. CDR3 length: 13 residues. Trimming pared 3 bases from V and 1 base from J, leaving 9 bases between. In germline, CDR1 is GTSNPN, CDR2 SVGIG (reference sequence). CDR3 protein: CAWSPRNNYGYTF. CDR3 DNA sequence: TGTGCCTGGAGCCCCAGGAATAACTATGGCTACACCTTC.

The chain has TRBV11-2 and TRBJ2-1; the D gene is possibly TRBD1 (6 bases). The germline V and J ends were trimmed by 5 bases and 7 bases, with 15 bases remaining between them. Germline CDR1 and CDR2: SGHAT and FQNNGV. This CDR3 spans 14 amino acids. The CDR3 region is CASSQGQLRNEQFF. Written as DNA, the CDR3 is TGTGCCAGCAGCCAGGGACAATTAAGGAATGAGCAGTTCTTC.

This chain connects TRBV18 to TRBJ2-3; no firm D call. Germline V lookup: CDR1 KGHSH, CDR2 LQKENI. The CDR3 totals 15 residues. Trimming cost V 6 bases and J 2 bases, with 15 bases left between them. This CDR3 reads CASSRYTDLTDTQYF. CDR3 nucleotide sequence: TGTGCCAGCTCCCGGTACACAGACCTCACAGATACGCAGTATTTT.

This chain joins TRBV9 and TRBJ2-1, with D perhaps matching TRBD1 (6 bases). V was cut by 0 bases and J by 0 bases, with 7 bases left in between. The CDR3 sequence is 15 residues long. Germline loops: CDR1 SGDLS, CDR2 YYNGEE. DNA for the CDR3: TGTGCCAGCAGCGTAGGCAGGGGCTCCTACAATGAGCAGTTCTTC. This gives the protein CASSVGRGSYNEQFF.

The chain uses TRBV5-4 and TRBJ1-1; D is possibly TRBD1 (5 bases). Trimming shortened V by 2 bases and J by 5 bases, and 13 bases separated the two germline ends. In germline, CDR1 is SGHNT, CDR2 YYREEE (reference sequence). The CDR3 is made up of 14 amino acids. CDR3 sequence (DNA): TGTGCCAGCAGCTTCCCGGGGGGAGAGACTGAAGCTTTCTTT. This translates into CASSFPGGETEAFF.

CDR3 sequence (DNA): TGTGCCAGCAGCCATCAGGAGCGGGTCAGCTCCTACAATGAGCAGTTCTTC. Protein sequence: CASSHQERVSSYNEQFF. This sequence joins TRBV14 and TRBJ2-1; D perhaps matches TRBD2 (6 bases). Germline V lookup: CDR1 SGHDN, CDR2 FVKESK. CDR3 size: 17 residues. V gave up 3 bases and J gave up 0 bases, with 15 bases separating them.